The text below deals with one T cell receptor beta chain. The antigen is not known. The data derive from a study of post-analysis software for immune sequencing data. The wider study: The disease courses spanned relapsing-remitting, secondary progressive and progressive-relapsing forms of multiple sclerosis.

Overall study results and limits: Patients used five TRBV segments, including TRBV5-6, TRBV5-1 and TRBV20-1, more often than controls. By F measure, strong co-clustering occurred among samples prepared in the same batch.

This CDR3 has 13 residues. Germline lookup yields CDR1 SGHRS and CDR2 YFSETQ. V shed 3 bases and J shed 3 bases, with 9 bases lying between them. Incorporated into the TCR beta cDNA libraries were unique molecular identifiers, which served to reduce PCR and sequencing biases. TCRdb processed the PCR reads anew with MiXCR; each CDR3 protein has one entry. The sample contains roughly 410,000 distinct CDR3 sequences, approximately 33% of which appear only once. The source is a girl aged 10 to 17 with multiple sclerosis. This chain joins TRBV5-1 and TRBJ2-5; no reliable D call. Sequencing was done on a sample of blood. Written as DNA, the CDR3 is TGCGCCAGCAGCTCCCAGGTCAAAGAGACCCAGTACTTC. It is translated as CASSSQVKETQYF.